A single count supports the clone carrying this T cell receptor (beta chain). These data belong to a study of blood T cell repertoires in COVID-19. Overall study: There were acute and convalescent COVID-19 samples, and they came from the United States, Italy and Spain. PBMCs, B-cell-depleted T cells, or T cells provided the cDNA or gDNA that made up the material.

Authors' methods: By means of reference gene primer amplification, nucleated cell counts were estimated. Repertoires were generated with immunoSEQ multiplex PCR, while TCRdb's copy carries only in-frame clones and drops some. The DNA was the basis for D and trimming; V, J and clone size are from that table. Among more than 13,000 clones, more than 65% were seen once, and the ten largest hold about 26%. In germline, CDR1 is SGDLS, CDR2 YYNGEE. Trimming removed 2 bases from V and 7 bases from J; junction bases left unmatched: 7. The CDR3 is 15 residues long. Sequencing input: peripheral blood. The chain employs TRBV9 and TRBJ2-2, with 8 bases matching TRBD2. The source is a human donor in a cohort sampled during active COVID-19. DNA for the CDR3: TGTGCCAGCAGCGTGAGCGGGAGAGGGAACGGGGAGCTGTTTTTT. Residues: CASSVSGRGNGELFF.